These 12 T cell receptor beta chains came from one sample sequenced in a study of T cell repertoires in cytomegalovirus infection. TCRdb re-called the reads with MiXCR, one entry per CDR3 protein. The profile shows fewer than 900,000 distinct CDR3 sequences, around 29% of them singletons. These TCRs are of unknown antigen specificity. This material consisted of cultured CD8+ T cells from PBMCs, taken from culture after CMV antigen stimulation. The receptors derive from a human donor in good health (CMV status not recorded). Some clones in this sample may be carry-over from other donors' samples.

This clonotype appeared many times. V is TRBV7-2 and J is TRBJ2-7, with D possibly matching TRBD2 (6 bases). V was clipped by 1 base and J by 13 bases, with 20 bases between them. CDR1 and CDR2 from the germline V gene are SGHTA and FQGNSA. The CDR3 length is 14 residues. CDR3 amino acids: CASSLDPAGWGDYF. The CDR3 region has the DNA TGTGCCAGCAGCTTAGACCCGGCCGGGTGGGGGGACTACTTC.

The sample holds a few counts of this clonotype. The chain joins TRBV29-1 to TRBJ2-1, with TRBD2 matching over 9 bases. The CDR3 has 16 residues. V trimming: 7 bases; J trimming: 4 bases; junction bases outside the gene matches: 14. Germline V gene data show CDR1 as SQVTM and CDR2 as ANQGSEA. CDR3 loop: CSATGLAGSGYNEQFF. CDR3 coding DNA: TGCAGCGCGACGGGCCTAGCGGGGTCAGGTTACAATGAGCAGTTCTTC.

The chain employs TRBV2 and TRBJ2-3, with 8 bases lining up with TRBD1. The CDR3 runs 16 residues. The ends lost 6 bases at V and 3 bases at J; junction bases unmatched: 11. Looked up from germline, CDR1 is SNHLY and CDR2 is FYNNEI. Written as DNA, the CDR3 is TGTGCCAGCAGGACCCGGACAGGGCGTGGGACAGATACGCAGTATTTT. Encoded protein: CASRTRTGRGTDTQYF.

The V call is TRBV9, the J call TRBJ2-7; D gene ambiguous. Per germline, CDR1 SGDLS and CDR2 YYNGEE. Trimming took 4 bases from V and 3 from J, leaving 8 bases between them. CDR3 length equals 12 residues. CDR3 bases: TGTGCCAGCAGCCCACCGAACTACGAGCAGTACTTC. Translation: CASSPPNYEQYF.

In its sample, this clonotype was seen many times. The chain is built from TRBV7-2 and TRBJ2-7; 11 nucleotides align to TRBD1. Germline CDR1 and CDR2: SGHTA and FQGNSA. With V trimmed by 2 bases and J by 3 bases, 3 bases remained unmatched. The CDR3 is made up of 15 amino acids. The CDR3 is CASSLWGTGGYEQYF. The CDR3 nucleotides read TGTGCCAGCAGCTTATGGGGGACAGGGGGCTACGAGCAGTACTTC.

This clonotype has ten or more counts. This chain links TRBV7-9 with TRBJ2-3; 7 bases are a match to TRBD2. Germline CDR1 reads SEHNR; CDR2 reads FQNEAQ (reference sequence). This CDR3 region has 18 residues. V lost 4 bases and J lost 0; bases outside the gene matches: 13. The CDR3: CASSWGASGARSTDTQYF. DNA for the CDR3: TGTGCCAGCAGCTGGGGTGCTAGCGGAGCCCGGAGCACAGATACGCAGTATTTT.

This clonotype was found once. The junction departs from the called germline gene at one end, perhaps through a read error. The CDR3: CASSPTNTGELYF. The CDR3 DNA reads as TGTGCCAGCAGCCCCACGAACACCGGGGAGCTGTATTTT. This chain uses TRBV7-2 with TRBJ2-2, with D possibly matching TRBD2 (5 bases). CDR1 is SGHTA and CDR2 is FQGNSA in the germline V gene. This CDR3 contains 13 residues.

V gene TRBV9 combines with J gene TRBJ2-3, with a weak D call TRBD1 (6 bases). The CDR3 is 18 residues long. Germline V gene data show CDR1 as SGDLS and CDR2 as YYNGEE. Trimming removed 3 bases at V and 0 bases at J, with 20 bases between. The CDR3 here is CASSDQSRGIGSTDTQYF. The CDR3 coding sequence is TGTGCCAGCAGCGATCAAAGTAGGGGGATTGGGAGCACAGATACGCAGTATTTT.

In its sample, this clonotype was seen many times. V is TRBV4-2 and J is TRBJ2-1, with D possibly matching TRBD2 (7 bases). Germline V CDR1 and CDR2: LGHNA, YNFKEQ. The V end was cut by 0 bases, the J end by 5 bases, with 14 bases between. The CDR3 runs to 16 residues. CDR3 nucleotide sequence: TGTGCCAGCAGCCAAGATGGTGGGGGGGCCCACAATGAGCAGTTCTTC. It encodes CASSQDGGGAHNEQFF.

This clonotype occurred a few times. CDR3 loop: CAAQLGGATSVGPSGANVLTF. CDR3 bases: TGTGCCGCGCAACTGGGGGGGGCCACATCGGTCGGCCCCTCTGGGGCCAACGTCCTGACTTTC. The rearrangement joins TRBV7-6 to TRBJ2-6; D is possibly TRBD2 (7 bases). The germline V and J ends were trimmed by 11 bases and 0 bases, with 32 bases remaining between them. CDR1 is SGHVS and CDR2 is FNYEAQ in the germline V gene. CDR3 length equals 21 residues.

In its sample, this clonotype was seen a few times. The chain joins TRBV4-3 to TRBJ2-5; D is ambiguous. CDR1 is LGHNA, CDR2 YSLEER, per germline. Deletions cut 1 base from V and 0 bases from J, with 12 bases between. CDR3 size: 16 residues. Written as DNA, the CDR3 is TGCGCCAGCAGCCAAGGACTTCCAGCTCACCAAGAGACCCAGTACTTC. Translated: CASSQGLPAHQETQYF.

The rearrangement links TRBV15 to TRBJ1-5; D possibly corresponds to TRBD1 (6 bases). The CDR3 is made up of 20 amino acids. The V and J ends lost 0 bases and 0 bases respectively, with 21 bases between them. CDR1 is LNHNV, CDR2 YYDKDF, per germline (reference sequence). Written as DNA, the CDR3 is TGTGCCACCAGCAGAGATCGATCACCGGGACACGACTATAGCAATCAGCCCCAGCATTTT. Translation: CATSRDRSPGHDYSNQPQHF.